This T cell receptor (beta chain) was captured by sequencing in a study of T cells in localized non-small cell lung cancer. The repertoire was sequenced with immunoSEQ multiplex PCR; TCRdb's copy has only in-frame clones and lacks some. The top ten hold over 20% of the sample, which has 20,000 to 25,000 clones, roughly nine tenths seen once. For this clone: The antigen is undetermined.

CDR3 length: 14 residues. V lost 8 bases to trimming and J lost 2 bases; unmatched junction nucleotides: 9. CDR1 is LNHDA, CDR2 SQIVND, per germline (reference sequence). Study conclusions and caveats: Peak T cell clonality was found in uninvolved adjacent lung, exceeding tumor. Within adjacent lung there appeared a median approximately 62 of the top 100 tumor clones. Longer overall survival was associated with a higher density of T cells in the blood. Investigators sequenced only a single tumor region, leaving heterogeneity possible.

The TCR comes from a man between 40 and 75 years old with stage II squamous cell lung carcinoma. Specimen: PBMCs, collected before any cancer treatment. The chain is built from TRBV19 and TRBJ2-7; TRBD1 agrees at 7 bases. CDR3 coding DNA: TGTGCCAGTGATTCCGGGACAGACCCCTACGAGCAGTACTTC. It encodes CASDSGTDPYEQYF.